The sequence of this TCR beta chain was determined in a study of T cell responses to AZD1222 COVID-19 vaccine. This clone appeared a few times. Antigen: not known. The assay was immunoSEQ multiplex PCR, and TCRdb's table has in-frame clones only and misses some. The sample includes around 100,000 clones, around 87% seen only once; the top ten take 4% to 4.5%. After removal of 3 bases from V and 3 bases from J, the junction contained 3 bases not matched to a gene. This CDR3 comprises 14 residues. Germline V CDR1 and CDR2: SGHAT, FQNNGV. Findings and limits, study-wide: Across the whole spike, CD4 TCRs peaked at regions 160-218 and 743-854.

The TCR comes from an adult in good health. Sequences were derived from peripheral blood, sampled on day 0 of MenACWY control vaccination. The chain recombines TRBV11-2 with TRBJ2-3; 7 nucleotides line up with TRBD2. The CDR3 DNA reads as TGTGCCAGCAGCTTCGGACTAGTAACAGATACGCAGTATTTT. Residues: CASSFGLVTDTQYF.